Each of the 4 T cell receptor beta chains below was sequenced from the same sample in a study of T cell repertoires in cytomegalovirus infection. The antigens for these receptors are not known. TCRdb fed the reads into MiXCR, producing one record per CDR3 protein. The sample consists of about 830,000 distinct CDR3 sequences, 32% of them appearing once. Sequenced here: cultured CD8+ T cells from PBMCs, sampled from culture after CMV antigen stimulation. All receptors derive from a human donor in good health (CMV status not recorded). Some clones in this sample may be carry-over from other donors' samples.

This clonotype was observed a handful of times. The V call is TRBV11-2, the J call TRBJ2-1; 10 bases map to TRBD1. The J segment lost 0 bases and the V segment lost 4 bases, leaving 15 bases of the junction unmatched. This CDR3 has 20 residues. Germline values: CDR1 SGHAT, CDR2 FQNNGV. CDR3 sequence reads: CASSSTGTGASKSSYNEQFF. The CDR3 bases are TGTGCCAGCAGCTCCACCGGGACAGGGGCGTCCAAGAGCTCCTACAATGAGCAGTTCTTC.

The table lists this clonotype with a count of one. A read error may account for a junction end that differs from germline. The CDR3, as DNA: TGTGCTAGCAGCCCCGGGACACGTTACTCTGGGGCCAACGTCCTGACTTTC. It translates to CASSPGTRYSGANVLTF. This rearrangement joins TRBV7-7 to TRBJ2-6, with a tentative D call TRBD1 (6 bases). CDR3 length: 17 amino acids. CDR1 and CDR2 (germline): SSHAT, FNYEAQ (reference sequence).

A few counts support this clonotype. The chain joins TRBV11-3 to TRBJ2-7; 9 bases line up with TRBD2. The length of the CDR3 is 17 residues. J gave up 2 bases and V 1 base, and 9 bases lay outside the gene matches. Germline V gene lookup returns CDR1 SGHNT and CDR2 YENEEA. Here the CDR3 reads CASSLGGPSGNTYEQYF. CDR3 nucleotides: TGTGCCAGCAGCTTAGGAGGTCCTAGCGGGAACACCTACGAGCAGTACTTC. Looking up the rest from reference TRBV11-3 and TRBJ2-7 gives the full variable domain: EAGVVQSPRYKIIEKKQPVAFWCNPISGHNTLYWYLQNLGQGPELLIRYENEEAVDDSQLPKDRFSAERLKGVDSTLKIQPAELGDSAVYLCASSLGGPSGNTYEQYFGPGTRLTVT.

V usage is TRBV29-1 and J usage is TRBJ1-3; D perhaps matches TRBD1 (6 bases). With 4 bases removed from V and 4 bases from J, the gap between germline ends came to 11 bases. Germline CDR1 is SQVTM and CDR2 is ANQGSEA. CDR3 length equals 13 residues. CDR3 amino acids: CSVVTGLGNTIYF. The CDR3 nucleotides are TGCAGCGTTGTAACAGGGTTGGGAAACACCATATATTTT.